The clone carrying this TCR beta chain was seen only once. V lost 4 bases, J lost 0 bases, and 10 bases lay in between. CDR3 length: 15 residues. CDR1 is LNHDA, CDR2 SQIVND, per germline (reference sequence). The record originates from a study of control samples from healthy donors and cancer patients. Sequencing used immunoSEQ multiplex PCR; TCRdb keeps in-frame clones, though not all of them. The data contain 100,000 to 150,000 clones, 85% to 90% of them singletons. Material for sequencing was PBMCs. This clonotype was sampled from a man aged 45-60 years with head and neck cancer. The gene calls are TRBV19 and TRBJ1-5; D might be TRBD1 (5 bases). Here the CDR3 DNA reads TGTGCCAGTAGTACAACAGGAGATAGCAATCAGCCCCAGCATTTT. Amino acids: CASSTTGDSNQPQHF.